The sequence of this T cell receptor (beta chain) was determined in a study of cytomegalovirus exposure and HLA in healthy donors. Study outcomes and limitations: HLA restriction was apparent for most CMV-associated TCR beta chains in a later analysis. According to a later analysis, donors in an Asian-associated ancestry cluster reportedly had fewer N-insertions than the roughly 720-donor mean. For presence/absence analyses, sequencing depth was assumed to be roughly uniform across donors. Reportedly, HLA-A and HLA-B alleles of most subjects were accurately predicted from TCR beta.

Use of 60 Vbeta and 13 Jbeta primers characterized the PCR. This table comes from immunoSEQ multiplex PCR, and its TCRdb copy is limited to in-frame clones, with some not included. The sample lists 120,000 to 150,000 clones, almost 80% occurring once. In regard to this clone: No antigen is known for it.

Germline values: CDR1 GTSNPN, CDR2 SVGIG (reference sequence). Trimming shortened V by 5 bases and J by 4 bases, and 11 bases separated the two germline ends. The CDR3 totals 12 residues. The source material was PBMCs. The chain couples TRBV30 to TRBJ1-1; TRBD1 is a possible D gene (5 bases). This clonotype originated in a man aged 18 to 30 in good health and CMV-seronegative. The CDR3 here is CAWLQGTTEAFF. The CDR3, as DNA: TGTGCCTGGCTGCAGGGTACCACTGAAGCTTTCTTT.